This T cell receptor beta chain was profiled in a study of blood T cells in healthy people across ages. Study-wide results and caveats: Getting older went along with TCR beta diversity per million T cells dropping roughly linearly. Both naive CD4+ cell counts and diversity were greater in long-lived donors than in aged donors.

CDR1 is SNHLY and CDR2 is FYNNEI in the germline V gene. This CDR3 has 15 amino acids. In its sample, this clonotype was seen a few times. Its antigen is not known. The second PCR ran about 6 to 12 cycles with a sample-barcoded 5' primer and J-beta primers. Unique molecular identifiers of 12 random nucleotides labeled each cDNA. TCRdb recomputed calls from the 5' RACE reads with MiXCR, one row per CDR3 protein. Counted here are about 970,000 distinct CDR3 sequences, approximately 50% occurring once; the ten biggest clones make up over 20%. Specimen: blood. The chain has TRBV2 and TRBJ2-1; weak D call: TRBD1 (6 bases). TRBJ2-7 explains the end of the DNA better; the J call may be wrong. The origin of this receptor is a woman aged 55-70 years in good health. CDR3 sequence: CASSLDSSSYNEQYF. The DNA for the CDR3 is TGTGCCAGCAGTCTGGACAGTAGCTCCTACAATGAGCAGTACTTC.